A single sample is the source of the 2 T cell receptor beta chains below, sequenced in a study of cytomegalovirus exposure and HLA in healthy donors (dated by TCRdb to 2017 to 2019). The receptor library was made with the immunoSEQ multiplex PCR assay. The multiplex PCR relied on a mix of 60 forward primers for TCR Vbeta segments and 13 reverse primers for TCR Jbeta segments. The clones in this table, taken by TCRdb from immuneACCESS, are in-frame only. Not every clone is retained; where verified, under half of the shortfall comes from an unresolved V gene, and the cause of the rest is unknown. Counted in this sample were 210,000 or so clones; roughly 79% of them appeared once. Around 0.57% of the sample rests with the top ten. The sequencing input was PBMCs. All receptors come from a woman between 40 and 55 years old in good health and CMV-seronegative.

CDR3 residues: CATSRDRQGNTEAFF. CDR3 coding DNA: TGTGCCACCAGCAGAGATAGACAGGGGAACACTGAAGCTTTCTTT. V is TRBV15 and J is TRBJ1-1; 7 bases align to TRBD1. The ends lost 0 bases at V and 1 base at J; junction bases unmatched: 2. Germline CDR1 is LNHNV and CDR2 is YYDKDF (reference sequence). This CDR3 spans 15 amino acids.

The chain links TRBV5-5 to TRBJ1-1, with unresolved D. The CDR3 covers 15 residues. V dropped 1 base and J dropped 5 bases, with 15 bases sitting between them. Germline-derived CDR1 and CDR2 are SGHKS and YYEKEE (reference sequence). The CDR3 region is CASSLTWRFETEAFF. The CDR3 DNA follows: TGTGCCAGCAGCTTGACATGGAGGTTCGAAACTGAAGCTTTCTTT.